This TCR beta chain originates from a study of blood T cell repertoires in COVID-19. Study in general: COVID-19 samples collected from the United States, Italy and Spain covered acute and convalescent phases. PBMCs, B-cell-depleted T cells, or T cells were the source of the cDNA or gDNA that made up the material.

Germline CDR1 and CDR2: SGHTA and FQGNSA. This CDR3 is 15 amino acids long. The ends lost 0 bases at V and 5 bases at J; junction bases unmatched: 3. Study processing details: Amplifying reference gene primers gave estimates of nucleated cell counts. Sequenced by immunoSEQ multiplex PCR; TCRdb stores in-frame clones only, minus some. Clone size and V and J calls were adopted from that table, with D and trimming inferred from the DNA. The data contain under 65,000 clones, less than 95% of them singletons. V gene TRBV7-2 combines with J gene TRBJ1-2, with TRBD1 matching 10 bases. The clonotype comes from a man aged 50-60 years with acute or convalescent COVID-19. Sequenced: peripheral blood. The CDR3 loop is CASSLAGTGVYGYTF. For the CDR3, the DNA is TGTGCCAGCAGCTTAGCCGGGACAGGGGTGTATGGCTACACCTTC.